The 21 T cell receptor beta chains below were found in one sample sequenced in a study of blood T cells in healthy people across ages. The second PCR ran roughly 7 to 12 cycles with a sample-barcoded 5' primer and J-beta primers. TCRdb itself ran the 5' RACE reads through MiXCR, one entry per CDR3 protein. The sample lists hundreds of thousands of distinct CDR3 sequences; around 48% were seen once. Sample: blood. All receptors derive from a woman aged 60 to 75 in good health.

The V and J genes are TRBV2 and TRBJ1-1; the D is unclear. V dropped 6 bases and J dropped 0 bases, with 11 bases sitting between them. Germline lookup yields CDR1 SNHLY and CDR2 FYNNEI. This CDR3 has 14 amino acids. The CDR3 coding sequence is TGTGCCAGCAGACCGACTGACATGAACACTGAAGCTTTCTTT. This gives the protein CASRPTDMNTEAFF.

This clonotype was picked up a small number of times. The chain joins TRBV10-3 to TRBJ1-1; D gene unclear. The V end lost 2 bases, the J end lost 4 bases, and 8 bases lay between the germline ends. CDR1 ENHRY and CDR2 SYGVKD come from the germline V gene. This CDR3 comprises 13 residues. The CDR3 protein is CAISETQSTEAFF. The CDR3 DNA sequence: TGTGCCATCAGTGAGACCCAGAGCACTGAAGCTTTCTTT.

The gene calls are TRBV4-3 and TRBJ2-2; D remains ambiguous. Trimming took off 0 bases at V and 0 bases at J, with 8 bases between the two ends. Per the germline V gene, CDR1 is LGHNA and CDR2 is YSLEER. The CDR3 is 16 amino acids. CDR3 sequence (DNA): TGCGCCAGCAGCCAAGAACCAGCGTCGAACACCGGGGAGCTGTTTTTT. Encoded protein: CASSQEPASNTGELFF.

The genes are TRBV7-9 and TRBJ1-6; D is undetermined. The ends were cut back, 1 base at V and 2 bases at J, with 9 bases in the middle. The germline V gene has CDR1 SEHNR and CDR2 FQNEAQ (reference sequence). The CDR3 runs to 16 residues. The CDR3 DNA reads as TGTGCCAGCAGCTTAGATCCCGGCGCCTATAATTCACCCCTCCACTTT. Its translation is CASSLDPGAYNSPLHF.

V and J are TRBV7-2 and TRBJ2-5; 8 positions agree with TRBD1. V dropped 9 bases and J dropped 11; count of bases not matched to a gene: 17. Germline V lookup: CDR1 SGHTA, CDR2 FQGNSA. This CDR3 has 14 amino acids. DNA for the CDR3: TGTGCCAGAAGCGCCCGCGGACAGGGCGGTGAGCAGTACTTC. Its translation is CARSARGQGGEQYF.

The chain carries TRBV9 and TRBJ1-6, with D perhaps TRBD1 (5 bases). Germline CDR1 and CDR2: SGDLS and YYNGEE. Trimming left V 2 bases short and J 4 bases short, with 13 bases between. The CDR3 covers 16 residues. The CDR3 here is CASSVQGNQYNSPLHF. The CDR3 DNA sequence: TGTGCCAGCAGCGTTCAGGGCAACCAGTATAATTCACCCCTCCACTTT.

This clonotype was counted at least ten times. The chain links TRBV29-1 to TRBJ2-3, with D uncertain. Germline V gene lookup returns CDR1 SQVTM and CDR2 ANQGSEA. V lost 4 bases to trimming and J lost 0 bases, with 5 bases between them. The CDR3 totals 12 residues. The CDR3 spells CSVATSTDTQYF. The CDR3 coding sequence is TGCAGCGTTGCAACTAGCACAGATACGCAGTATTTT.

The J gene is TRBJ2-1, the V gene TRBV3-1; TRBD2 aligns across 11 bases. This CDR3 is 19 amino acids long. Germline V lookup: CDR1 LGHDT, CDR2 YNNKEL (reference sequence). J lost 5 bases, V lost 1 base, and 13 bases had no gene match. In nucleotides, the CDR3 is TGTGCCAGCAGCCAAGTCGCACAGTGGGGACTAGCGGACCACAATGAGCAGTTCTTC. Amino acids: CASSQVAQWGLADHNEQFF.

The rearrangement links TRBV6-2 or TRBV6-3 to TRBJ2-1; 13 bases line up with TRBD2. The CDR3 is 16 amino acids. CDR1 and CDR2 (germline): MNHEY, SVGEGT. Trimming cost V 10 bases and J 1 base; bases outside gene matches: 7. The CDR3 bases are TGTGCCACTCGTGGACTAGCGGGAGTTTCCTACAATGAGCAGTTCTTC. Protein product: CATRGLAGVSYNEQFF.

The rearrangement links TRBV3-1 to TRBJ2-5; D unclear. The CDR3 is made up of 15 amino acids. Deletions cut 1 base from V and 1 base from J, with 10 bases between. CDR1 and CDR2 from the germline V gene are LGHDT and YNNKEL (reference sequence). Here the CDR3 reads CASSQVIGPQETQYF. DNA of the CDR3: TGTGCCAGCAGCCAAGTAATAGGACCCCAAGAGACCCAGTACTTC.

The CDR3 nucleotides read TGCAGCGTCCGCCGGGGAGGTCTGTCGGAGCAGTACTTC. Translated, it gives CSVRRGGLSEQYF. This rearrangement joins TRBV29-1 to TRBJ2-5; D is perhaps TRBD2 (6 bases). V gave up 6 bases and J gave up 11 bases, with 22 bases separating them. Germline V gene sequence: CDR1 SQVTM, CDR2 ANQGSEA. The CDR3 spans 13 residues.

Only one count was recorded for this clonotype. A read error is possible here, since a much larger clone lies one base away. V and J are TRBV12-3 or TRBV12-4 and TRBJ2-5; 11 bases are a match to TRBD1. CDR3 length equals 18 residues. CDR3 protein: CAGSKRPRTGGVMETQYF. CDR3 DNA: TGTGCCGGCAGTAAAAGGCCACGGACAGGGGGCGTTATGGAGACCCAGTACTTC.

This clonotype appeared a single time. The rearrangement joins TRBV20-1 to TRBJ2-7; TRBD2 aligns across 8 bases. Germline assignment: CDR1 DFQATT and CDR2 SNEGSKA (reference sequence). The CDR3 has 14 amino acids. The ends lost 1 base at V and 3 bases at J; junction bases unmatched: 5. The CDR3 region has the DNA TGCAGTGCTAGAGCGGGAGGGCTTATCTACGAGCAGTACTTC. This gives the protein CSARAGGLIYEQYF.

The J gene is TRBJ2-1, the V gene TRBV6-2 or TRBV6-3; maybe TRBD1 (5 bases). Trimming pared 2 bases from V and 3 bases from J, leaving 26 bases between. Per germline, CDR1 MNHEY and CDR2 SVGEGT. This CDR3 region has 20 residues. DNA for the CDR3: TGTGCCAGCAGTTACCTCTTGGGTCTGGCAGGGCCCCTTGGCTACAATGAGCAGTTCTTC. Protein: CASSYLLGLAGPLGYNEQFF.

This chain joins TRBV20-1 and TRBJ2-1; a weak D match, TRBD2 (5 bases). Trimming removed 6 bases from V and 7 bases from J, with 16 bases in between. The CDR3 spans 13 residues. Germline loops: CDR1 DFQATT, CDR2 SNEGSKA (reference sequence). The CDR3: CSAAGNLGNEQFF. The CDR3 coding sequence is TGCAGTGCCGCCGGGAATTTGGGGAATGAGCAGTTCTTC.

The rearrangement uses TRBV6-1 and TRBJ2-7; D not resolved. The germline V gene has CDR1 MNHNS and CDR2 SASEGT. This CDR3 contains 14 residues. V was shortened by 0 bases and J by 6 bases, with 12 bases between the two germline ends. CDR3 nucleotide sequence: TGTGCCAGCAGTGAAGCGCGAGGAACCTCCGAGCAGTACTTC. Its translation: CASSEARGTSEQYF.

This clonotype has just one count. The chain recombines TRBV28 with TRBJ2-7, with TRBD1 matching 8 bases. V shed 4 bases, J shed 1 base, and the junction held 6 bases outside the gene matches. The CDR3 contains 15 residues. Germline CDR1 MDHEN, CDR2 SYDVKM. In DNA form, the CDR3 reads TGTGCCAGCAGTTCGACAGGGGCCGTTTCCTACGAGCAGTACTTC. This sequence encodes CASSSTGAVSYEQYF.

The sample holds a few counts of this clonotype. The CDR3: CARTRTSYSWACYEQYF. CDR3 bases: TGTGCCAGGACCCGGACTAGCTACTCGTGGGCCTGCTACGAGCAGTACTTC. The chain employs TRBV27 and TRBJ2-7; 8 nucleotides line up with TRBD2. This CDR3 region has 17 residues. In germline, CDR1 is MNHEY, CDR2 SMNVEV (reference sequence). The trim removed 9 bases at V and 3 bases at J, leaving 19 bases unmatched.

This clonotype was picked up a small number of times. J is TRBJ2-7 and V is TRBV12-3 or TRBV12-4, with 11 bases matching TRBD2. The CDR3 is made up of 14 amino acids. V dropped 6 bases and J dropped 6; count of bases not matched to a gene: 7. The CDR3 loop is CASRTTSGMVEQYF. The CDR3 DNA is TGTGCCAGCAGAACGACTAGCGGGATGGTCGAGCAGTACTTC.

V and J are TRBV20-1 and TRBJ2-5, with 7 positions matching TRBD1. The better agreement between TRBJ2-7 and the DNA end casts doubt on the J call. Germline CDR1 DFQATT, CDR2 SNEGSKA (reference sequence). The CDR3 runs 12 residues. The CDR3 DNA reads as TGCAGTGCCCAGGGGGACACTTACGAGCAGTACTTC. Translation: CSAQGDTYEQYF.

This chain joins TRBV18 and TRBJ2-7; 7 bases match TRBD2. Germline V gene data show CDR1 as KGHSH and CDR2 as LQKENI. V shed 3 bases and J 6 bases; nucleotides not matched to a gene: 11. The CDR3 runs 15 residues. The CDR3 is CASSPFAGTTSEQYF. The CDR3 nucleotides read TGTGCCAGCTCACCCTTCGCCGGGACTACGTCCGAGCAGTACTTC. The full variable domain, in which reference TRBV18 and TRBJ2-7 provide the parts outside the CDR3, is NAGVMQNPRHLVRRRGQEARLRCSPMKGHSHVYWYRQLPEEGLKFMVYLQKENIIDESGMPKERFSAEFPKEGPSILRIQQVVRGDSAAYFCASSPFAGTTSEQYFGPGTRLTVT.